This T cell receptor beta chain was obtained from a study of blood T cells in healthy people across ages. General observations from the study: Age showed a roughly linear inverse relationship with TCR beta diversity per million T cells.

V was shortened by 0 bases and J by 8 bases, with 16 bases between the two germline ends. CDR1 and CDR2 from the germline V gene are MNHEY and SVGAGI. The CDR3 is 15 residues long. Through a sample-barcoded 5' primer and a J-beta primer mix, a second PCR was run for roughly 6 to 12 cycles. TCRdb passed the 5' RACE reads through MiXCR, listing each CDR3 protein once. The sample shows around 970,000 distinct CDR3 sequences, just over 50% of them seen only once. Of note for this clonotype: As yet, its antigen is unknown.

The chain couples TRBV6-5 to TRBJ1-2; a possible D gene is TRBD1 (5 bases). The sample comprised blood. This clonotype originated in a woman aged 60-70 years in good health. CDR3 DNA: TGTGCCAGCAGTTACTCGGACTCCATGGGGCGCGGCTACACCTTC. Its protein product is CASSYSDSMGRGYTF.